This T cell receptor beta chain is drawn from a study of blood T cell repertoires in COVID-19. Germline CDR1 and CDR2: KGHSH and LQKENI. The J segment lost 0 bases and the V segment lost 3 bases, leaving 4 bases of the junction unmatched. The length of the CDR3 is 18 residues. Source study methods: Researchers report that nucleated cell counts were estimated from reference gene primer amplification. TCRdb's copy holds only in-frame clones and misses some; the assay was immunoSEQ multiplex PCR. The V and J calls and clone size come from that table; D and trimming were worked out from the DNA. The profile shows about 290,000 clones, around 85% of them singletons.

Sequencing was carried out using peripheral blood. The chain recombines TRBV18 with TRBJ2-6; 11 bases are shared with TRBD2. The receptor's source is a woman between 50 and 59 years old with active or convalescent COVID-19. The CDR3 is CASSPTSGILSGANVLTF. The CDR3 nucleotides are TGTGCCAGCTCACCGACTAGCGGGATCCTCTCTGGGGCCAACGTCCTGACTTTC. The full variable domain, in which reference TRBV18 and TRBJ2-6 provide the parts outside the CDR3, is NAGVMQNPRHLVRRRGQEARLRCSPMKGHSHVYWYRQLPEEGLKFMVYLQKENIIDESGMPKERFSAEFPKEGPSILRIQQVVRGDSAAYFCASSPTSGILSGANVLTFGAGSRLTVL.